This TCR beta chain was documented in a study of blood T cells in healthy people across ages. Broader study findings: Relative to aged donors, long-lived donors carried more naive CD4+ cells and displayed higher diversity. Diversity of TCR beta per million T cells declined in a roughly linear way with age.

V lost 4 bases and J lost 1, with 5 bases in between. Germline CDR1 is SGHRS and CDR2 is YFSETQ. The CDR3 loop spans 13 amino acids. Only one count was recorded for this clonotype. Its antigen is undetermined. For the second PCR, which ran for about 6 to 12 cycles, a sample-barcoded 5' primer and a J-beta primer mix were used. TCRdb re-called the 5' RACE reads with MiXCR, one entry per CDR3 protein. Here the sample spans about 1 million distinct CDR3 sequences, roughly 45% being singletons. Material for sequencing was blood. The J gene is TRBJ1-4, the V gene TRBV5-1, with no clear D. This clonotype was obtained from a woman aged 55-69 years in good health. The CDR3 DNA sequence: TGCGCCAGCAGCGCGAGAACTAATGAAAAACTGTTTTTT. This gives the protein CASSARTNEKLFF. The full variable domain, its missing parts supplied by reference TRBV5-1 and TRBJ1-4, is KAGVTQTPRYLIKTRGQQVTLSCSPISGHRSVSWYQQTPGQGLQFLFEYFSETQRNKGNFPGRFSGRQFSNSRSEMNVSTLELGDSALYLCASSARTNEKLFFGSGTQLSVL.